One and the same sample provided the 25 T cell receptor beta chains below, sequenced in a study of T cell repertoires in cytomegalovirus infection. TCRdb redid the calling of the reads with MiXCR, one entry per CDR3 protein. The table records 250,000 or so distinct CDR3 sequences, about 18% of them present only once. The sequencing sample was made of CD8+ T cells from PBMCs. The receptors stem from a human donor in good health (CMV status not recorded). Some clones in this sample may be carry-over from other donors' samples.

This clonotype was found many times. CDR3 sequence reads: CASSYKGTPMMGYNEQFF. The DNA of the CDR3 is TGTGCCAGCAGCTATAAGGGGACTCCAATGATGGGGTACAATGAGCAGTTCTTC. V usage is TRBV5-4 and J usage is TRBJ2-1, with D perhaps matching TRBD2 (6 bases). The CDR3 is 18 amino acids. The germline CDR1 and CDR2 sequences are SGHNT and YYREEE (reference sequence). V was clipped by 3 bases and J by 4 bases, with 23 bases between them.

This clonotype appeared a few times. This rearrangement joins TRBV12-3 or TRBV12-4 to TRBJ2-7; tentatively, D is TRBD1 (7 bases). V lost 5 bases to trimming and J lost 3 bases, with 14 bases between them. This CDR3 has 14 residues. CDR3 sequence (DNA): TGTGCCAGCAGTCCCCGGCGGGACAGCTACGAGCAGTACTTC. Residues: CASSPRRDSYEQYF.

As regards this clonotype: A much larger clone lies one base from this, so it may be a read error. V usage is TRBV7-3 and J usage is TRBJ2-6; D remains unclear. The V end was cut by 2 bases, the J end by 2 bases, with 7 bases between. From germline, CDR1 is SGHTA and CDR2 FQGTGA. This CDR3 region has 15 residues. As DNA, the CDR3 is TGTGCCAGCAGCTTACCGCGCACTGGGGCCAACGTCCTGACTTTC. The encoded protein is CASSLPRTGANVLTF.

This clonotype turned up a few times. The chain has TRBV20-1 and TRBJ2-7; D is undetermined. V lost 0 bases and J 7 bases, leaving 22 bases between the germline ends. There are 16 residues in the CDR3. Germline V lookup: CDR1 DFQATT, CDR2 SNEGSKA (reference sequence). Here the CDR3 DNA reads TGCAGTGCTAGAGACGAGGAGCAGATTGCCCTGGGGGAGCAGTACTTC. Translated: CSARDEEQIALGEQYF.

A few counts support this clonotype. V usage is TRBV19 and J usage is TRBJ2-7; D is possibly TRBD2 (6 bases). Germline-derived CDR1 and CDR2 are LNHDA and SQIVND (reference sequence). Trimming shortened V by 5 bases and J by 2 bases, and 13 bases separated the two germline ends. The length of the CDR3 is 14 residues. This CDR3 reads CASSFGTPAYEQYF. The CDR3 coding sequence is TGTGCCAGTAGTTTCGGGACTCCCGCCTACGAGCAGTACTTC.

The chain combines TRBV20-1 with TRBJ2-3; 8 bases line up with TRBD2. J gave up 3 bases and V 6 bases, and 20 bases lay outside the gene matches. The germline V gene has CDR1 DFQATT and CDR2 SNEGSKA (reference sequence). The CDR3 length is 18 residues. The CDR3 DNA sequence: TGCAGTGCCCCTTTGCTCAACGGGGGGGCTTATTGGACAGATACGCAGTATTTT. Translation: CSAPLLNGGAYWTDTQYF.

The chain is built from TRBV15 and TRBJ1-1, with D hard to call. Trimming removed 0 bases from V and 10 bases from J, with 21 bases in between. Germline CDR1 reads LNHNV; CDR2 reads YYDKDF (reference sequence). The CDR3 contains 16 residues. The CDR3 bases are TGTGCCACCAGCAGAGATCGAGGCTTCGCGAGGGATGGAGCTTTCTTT. As protein: CATSRDRGFARDGAFF.

This clonotype was recorded many times. This chain links TRBV6-6 with TRBJ2-1; D uncertain. The CDR3 covers 15 residues. V was shortened by 7 bases and J by 5 bases, with 18 bases between the two germline ends. Germline lookup yields CDR1 MNHNY and CDR2 SVGAGI (reference sequence). As DNA, the CDR3 is TGTGCCAGCACCGAGGAAGGGCCCCAACACAATGAGCAGTTCTTC. Translated, it gives CASTEEGPQHNEQFF.

This clonotype appeared a few times. This CDR3 reads CASSSGPGNYGYTF. The CDR3 DNA reads as TGTGCCAGCAGCTCGGGGCCGGGGAACTATGGCTACACCTTC. This chain connects TRBV5-4 to TRBJ1-2, with D perhaps TRBD1 (5 bases). The V end was cut by 3 bases, the J end by 2 bases, with 11 bases between. This CDR3 has 14 residues. CDR1 and CDR2 (germline): SGHNT, YYREEE (reference sequence).

This clonotype was observed a handful of times. The rearrangement links TRBV7-9 to TRBJ2-7, with TRBD1 matching 8 bases. Germline V gene data show CDR1 as SEHNR and CDR2 as FQNEAQ (reference sequence). There are 15 residues in the CDR3. J gave up 5 bases and V 1 base, and 7 bases lay outside the gene matches. CDR3 sequence (DNA): TGTGCCAGCAGCTTAGGGTTTATGACAGGGGACGAGCAGTACTTC. This translates into CASSLGFMTGDEQYF.

This clonotype was picked up many times. The J gene is TRBJ1-2, the V gene TRBV29-1; D uncertain. Trimming cost V 1 base and J 3 bases, with 6 bases left between them. Germline V gene lookup returns CDR1 SQVTM and CDR2 ANQGSEA. The CDR3 length is 12 residues. This CDR3 is CSVEAADYGYTF. The CDR3, as DNA: TGCAGCGTTGAAGCAGCCGACTATGGCTACACCTTC. Based on the CDR3 plus reference TRBV29-1 and TRBJ1-2, the full variable domain is SAVISQKPSRDICQRGTSLTIQCQVDSQVTMMFWYRQQPGQSLTLIATANQGSEATYESGFVIDKFPISRPNLTFSTLTVSNMSPEDSSIYLCSVEAADYGYTFGSGTRLTVV.

This clonotype was seen a few times. This chain links TRBV2 with TRBJ2-7; no reliable D call. CDR1 is SNHLY and CDR2 is FYNNEI in the germline V gene. Trimming took off 3 bases at V and 2 bases at J, with 11 bases between the two ends. The CDR3 has 14 amino acids. CDR3 bases: TGTGCCAGCAGTGAGGCCCAGGCAACCTACGAGCAGTACTTC. Amino acid sequence: CASSEAQATYEQYF.

The rearrangement links TRBV2 to TRBJ2-1, with 10 bases lining up with TRBD2. CDR3 length: 15 amino acids. V was clipped by 6 bases and J by 9 bases; unmatched bases: 11. The germline gives CDR1 SNHLY, CDR2 FYNNEI. CDR3 DNA sequence: TGTGCCAGCAGGGTTCTAGCGGGGGCCGGGGTTGAGCAGTTCTTC. Amino acid sequence: CASRVLAGAGVEQFF.

This clonotype was found many times. The rearrangement joins TRBV7-2 to TRBJ2-2; D remains unclear. The CDR3 consists of 17 residues. Between the trimmed V and J ends, which lost 3 bases and 0 bases, there was a span of 14 bases. In germline, CDR1 is SGHTA, CDR2 FQGNSA. The DNA of the CDR3 is TGTGCCAGCAGCTTTACGGGCGGTAAGGCGAACACCGGGGAGCTGTTTTTT. Protein sequence: CASSFTGGKANTGELFF.

The sample holds many counts of this clonotype. This chain uses TRBV7-8 with TRBJ2-5; D possibly corresponds to TRBD2 (5 bases). From germline, CDR1 is SGHVS and CDR2 FQNEAQ. Trimming shortened V by 1 base and J by 3 bases, and 12 bases separated the two germline ends. The CDR3 sequence is 15 residues long. The CDR3 spells CASSLVWRVEETQYF. CDR3 DNA sequence: TGTGCCAGCAGCTTAGTCTGGCGGGTGGAAGAGACCCAGTACTTC.

This clonotype was seen a few times. The CDR3 coding sequence is TGTGCCAGCAGTAGGACAGGGGGCGGGGGTCTCAACACTGAAGCTTTCTTT. Its protein is CASSRTGGGGLNTEAFF. This chain links TRBV2 with TRBJ1-1, with 11 bases that match TRBD1. This CDR3 comprises 17 residues. The J segment lost 2 bases and the V segment lost 5 bases, leaving 10 bases of the junction unmatched. Per germline, CDR1 SNHLY and CDR2 FYNNEI.

This clonotype has only a few counts. This chain joins TRBV6-5 and TRBJ2-7; TRBD2 matches 10 bases. From germline, CDR1 is MNHEY and CDR2 SVGAGI. V lost 5 bases and J lost 2; bases outside the gene matches: 6. CDR3 length: 15 amino acids. As DNA, the CDR3 is TGTGCCAGCAGTCTGATAAGCGGGGGGGCCTACGAGCAGTACTTC. Amino acid sequence: CASSLISGGAYEQYF.

The chain recombines TRBV14 with TRBJ2-7, with 7 bases fitting TRBD1. The germline V gene has CDR1 SGHDN and CDR2 FVKESK. V lost 3 bases and J lost 6; bases outside the gene matches: 11. The length of the CDR3 is 15 residues. This chain's CDR3 is CASSHTRQGPGEQYF. As DNA, the CDR3 is TGTGCCAGCAGCCATACACGACAGGGACCGGGCGAGCAGTACTTC. Drawing the rest from reference TRBV14 and TRBJ2-7, the complete variable domain is EAGVTQFPSHSVIEKGQTVTLRCDPISGHDNLYWYRRVMGKEIKFLLHFVKESKQDESGMPNNRFLAERTGGTYSTLKVQPAELEDSGVYFCASSHTRQGPGEQYFGPGTRLTVT.

This clonotype was recorded many times. The chain uses TRBV7-9 and TRBJ2-7; possible D gene TRBD1, 6 bases. The CDR3 loop spans 15 amino acids. Trimming took off 2 bases at V and 2 bases at J, with 13 bases between the two ends. Per germline, CDR1 SEHNR and CDR2 FQNEAQ (reference sequence). The CDR3 sequence is CASSLTGQTAYEQYF. In DNA, the CDR3 is TGTGCCAGCAGCTTAACGGGACAAACGGCCTACGAGCAGTACTTC.

This clonotype was counted at least ten times. The chain joins TRBV7-6 to TRBJ1-6, with 9 bases fitting TRBD1. The CDR3 sequence is 18 residues long. The V gene's germline CDR1 is SGHVS and CDR2 FNYEAQ. The ends lost 5 bases at V and 4 bases at J; junction bases unmatched: 12. The CDR3 bases are TGTGCCAGCAGCCCAGGACCGGGACAGGGCCTTTATAATTCACCCCTCCACTTT. This encodes CASSPGPGQGLYNSPLHF.

This clonotype was detected many times. The J gene is TRBJ2-7, the V gene TRBV11-2; D remains unclear. Deletions cut 2 bases from V and 0 bases from J, with 5 bases between. Germline V gives CDR1 SGHAT, CDR2 FQNNGV. The CDR3 length is 13 residues. Here the CDR3 reads CASSLSGSYEQYF. In DNA, the CDR3 is TGTGCCAGCAGCTTATCCGGCTCCTACGAGCAGTACTTC.

This clonotype was detected ten times or more. This chain joins TRBV11-2 and TRBJ2-7, with no clear D. V was cut by 6 bases and J by 1 base, with 10 bases left in between. Germline CDR1 and CDR2: SGHAT and FQNNGV. The CDR3 consists of 13 residues. The CDR3 region has the DNA TGTGCCAGCAGTGTGGCGCGATCCTACGAGCAGTACTTC. Translation gives CASSVARSYEQYF.

This clonotype was observed a few times. The chain is built from TRBV7-8 and TRBJ2-2; 8 bases fit TRBD1. Germline CDR1 reads SGHVS; CDR2 reads FQNEAQ. The CDR3 covers 16 residues. J lost 3 bases, V lost 4 bases, and 7 bases had no gene match. The CDR3 coding sequence is TGTGCCAGCAGCTCTGGACAGGGCAGTGACACCGGGGAGCTGTTTTTT. Protein sequence: CASSSGQGSDTGELFF.

This clonotype showed up many times. The J gene is TRBJ1-1, the V gene TRBV25-1, with a tentative D call TRBD1 (5 bases). This CDR3 has 12 amino acids. CDR1 and CDR2 from the germline V gene are MGHDK and SYGVNS. The ends were cut back, 6 bases at V and 7 bases at J, with 12 bases in the middle. The CDR3 protein is CASRNSRGEAFF. CDR3 sequence (DNA): TGTGCCAGCAGGAATTCAAGGGGTGAAGCTTTCTTT.

This clonotype was detected a few times. The V gene is TRBV7-4, the J gene TRBJ2-3; 8 bases map to TRBD2. CDR3 length: 16 amino acids. Germline V gene data show CDR1 as SGHVT and CDR2 as SQSDAQ. The V gene end was trimmed by 4 bases and the J gene end by 1 base; junction bases not matched to a gene: 7. The CDR3 DNA reads TGTGCCAGCAGCTCGTTAGCGGGAAGTGGCACAGATACGCAGTATTTT. The encoded protein is CASSSLAGSGTDTQYF.